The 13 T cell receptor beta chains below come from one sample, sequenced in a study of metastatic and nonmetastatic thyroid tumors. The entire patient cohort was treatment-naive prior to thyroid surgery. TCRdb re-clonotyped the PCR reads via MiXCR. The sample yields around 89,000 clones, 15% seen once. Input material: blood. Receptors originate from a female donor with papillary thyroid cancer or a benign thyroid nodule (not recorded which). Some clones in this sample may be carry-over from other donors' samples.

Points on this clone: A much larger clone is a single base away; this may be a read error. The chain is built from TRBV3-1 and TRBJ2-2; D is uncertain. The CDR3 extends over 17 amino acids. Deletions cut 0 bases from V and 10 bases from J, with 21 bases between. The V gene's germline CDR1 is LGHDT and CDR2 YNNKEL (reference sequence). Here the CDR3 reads CASSQEFGRHRAVELFF. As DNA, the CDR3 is TGTGCCAGCAGCCAAGAATTCGGGCGCCACCGAGCCGTGGAGCTGTTTTTT.

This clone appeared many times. This CDR3 reads CSVVTDNYGYTF. For the CDR3, the DNA is TGCAGCGTCGTGACAGATAACTATGGCTACACCTTC. V is TRBV29-1 and J is TRBJ1-2, with D perhaps matching TRBD1 (5 bases). The V gene's germline CDR1 is SQVTM and CDR2 ANQGSEA. The CDR3 extends over 12 amino acids. V was cut by 6 bases and J by 1 base, with 9 bases left in between.

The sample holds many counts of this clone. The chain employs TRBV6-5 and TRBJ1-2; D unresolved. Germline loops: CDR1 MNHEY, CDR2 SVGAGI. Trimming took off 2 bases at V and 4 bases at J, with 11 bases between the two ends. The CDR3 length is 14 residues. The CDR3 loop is CASSYRSSFYGYTF. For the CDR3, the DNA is TGTGCCAGCAGTTACCGTAGCTCTTTCTATGGCTACACCTTC.

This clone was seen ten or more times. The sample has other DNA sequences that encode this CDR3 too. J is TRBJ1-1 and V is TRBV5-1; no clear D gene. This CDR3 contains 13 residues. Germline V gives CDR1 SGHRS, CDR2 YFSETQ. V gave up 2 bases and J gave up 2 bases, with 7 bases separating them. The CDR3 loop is CASSFGENTEAFF. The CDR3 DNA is TGCGCCAGCAGCTTTGGGGAAAACACTGAAGCTTTCTTT. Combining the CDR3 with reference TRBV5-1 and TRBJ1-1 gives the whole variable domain KAGVTQTPRYLIKTRGQQVTLSCSPISGHRSVSWYQQTPGQGLQFLFEYFSETQRNKGNFPGRFSGRQFSNSRSEMNVSTLELGDSALYLCASSFGENTEAFFGQGTRLTVV.

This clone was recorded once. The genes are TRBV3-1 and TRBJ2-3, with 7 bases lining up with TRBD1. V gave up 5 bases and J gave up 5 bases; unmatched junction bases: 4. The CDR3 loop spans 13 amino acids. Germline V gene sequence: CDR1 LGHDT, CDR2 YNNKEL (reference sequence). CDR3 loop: CASSTTGEDTQYF. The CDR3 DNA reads TGTGCCAGCAGCACAACAGGGGAAGATACGCAGTATTTT.

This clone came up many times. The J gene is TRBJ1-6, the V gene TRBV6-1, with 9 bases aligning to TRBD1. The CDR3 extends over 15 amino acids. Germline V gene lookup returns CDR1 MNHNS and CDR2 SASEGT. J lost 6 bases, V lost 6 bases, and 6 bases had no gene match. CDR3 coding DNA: TGTGCCAGCAGCCGCACACAGGGGGCTAATTCACCCCTCCACTTT. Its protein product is CASSRTQGANSPLHF.

In DNA form, the CDR3 reads TGTGCCAGCAGCTTAGCTATCCTAGCTGTGGATACGCAGTATTTT. It specifies CASSLAILAVDTQYF. This chain joins TRBV7-2 and TRBJ2-3, with a weak D call TRBD2 (5 bases). Germline assignment: CDR1 SGHTA and CDR2 FQGNSA. The CDR3 is 15 residues long. V dropped 0 bases and J dropped 6 bases, with 13 bases sitting between them.

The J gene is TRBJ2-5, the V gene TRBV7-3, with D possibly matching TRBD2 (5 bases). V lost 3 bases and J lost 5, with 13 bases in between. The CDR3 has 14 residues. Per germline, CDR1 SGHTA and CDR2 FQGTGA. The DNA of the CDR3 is TGTGCCAGCAGCTTTACACCGCCGGGGGAGACCCAGTACTTC. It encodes CASSFTPPGETQYF. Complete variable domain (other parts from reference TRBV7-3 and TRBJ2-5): GAGVSQTPSNKVTEKGKYVELRCDPISGHTALYWYRQSLGQGPEFLIYFQGTGAADDSGLPNDRFFAVRPEGSVSTLKIQRTERGDSAVYLCASSFTPPGETQYFGPGTRLLVL.

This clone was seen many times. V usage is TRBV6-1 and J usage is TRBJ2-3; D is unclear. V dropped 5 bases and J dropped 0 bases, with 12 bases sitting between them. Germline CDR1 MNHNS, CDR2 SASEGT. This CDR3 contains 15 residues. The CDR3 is CASSTTVTSTDTQYF. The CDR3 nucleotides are TGTGCCAGCAGTACGACGGTTACTAGCACAGATACGCAGTATTTT.

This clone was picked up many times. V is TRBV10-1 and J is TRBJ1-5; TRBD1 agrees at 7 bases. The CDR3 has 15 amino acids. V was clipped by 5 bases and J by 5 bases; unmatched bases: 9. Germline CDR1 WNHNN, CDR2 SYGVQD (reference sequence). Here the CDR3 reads CASSKRGRVYQPQHF. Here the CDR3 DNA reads TGCGCCAGCAGTAAAAGGGGGCGCGTATATCAGCCCCAGCATTTT.

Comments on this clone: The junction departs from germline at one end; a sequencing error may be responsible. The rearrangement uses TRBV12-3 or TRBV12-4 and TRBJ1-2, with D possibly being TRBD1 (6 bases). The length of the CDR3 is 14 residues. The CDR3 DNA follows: TGTGCCAGCAGCCCTGCCGGGGGGGCCGATGGCTACACATTC. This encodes CASSPAGGADGYTF.

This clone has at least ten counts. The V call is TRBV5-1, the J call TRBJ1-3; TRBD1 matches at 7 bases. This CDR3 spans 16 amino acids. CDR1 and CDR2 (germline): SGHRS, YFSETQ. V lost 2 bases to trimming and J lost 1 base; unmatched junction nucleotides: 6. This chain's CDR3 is CASSLIPDRSGNTIYF. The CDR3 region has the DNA TGCGCCAGCAGCTTAATTCCGGACAGGTCTGGAAACACCATATATTTT.

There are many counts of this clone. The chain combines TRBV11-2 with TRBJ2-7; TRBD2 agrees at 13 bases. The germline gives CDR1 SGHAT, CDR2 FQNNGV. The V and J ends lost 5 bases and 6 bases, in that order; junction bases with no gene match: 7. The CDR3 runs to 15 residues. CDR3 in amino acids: CASSPGLAGTFEQYF. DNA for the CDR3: TGTGCCAGCAGCCCGGGACTAGCGGGGACCTTCGAGCAGTACTTC.